The 10 T cell receptor beta chains below all came from one sample that was sequenced in a study of cytomegalovirus exposure and HLA in healthy donors. A multiplex PCR was run with 60 Vbeta primers and 13 Jbeta primers. Sequencing was performed with immunoSEQ multiplex PCR; in TCRdb, only in-frame clones are kept and a portion is missing. Of more than 150,000 clones in the sample, roughly 82% were seen once. The material sequenced was PBMCs. Receptors originate from a girl aged 2-10 years in good health and CMV-seropositive.

The chain couples TRBV10-3 to TRBJ2-3, with D maybe TRBD1 (5 bases). Germline CDR1 reads ENHRY; CDR2 reads SYGVKD. V was cut by 3 bases and J by 6 bases, with 16 bases left in between. There are 15 residues in the CDR3. This chain's CDR3 is CAISDPRTKGDTQYF. In DNA form, the CDR3 reads TGTGCCATCAGTGACCCCCGTACTAAGGGGGATACGCAGTATTTT.

This rearrangement joins TRBV25-1 to TRBJ2-7; 7 bases are a match to TRBD2. Germline V gives CDR1 MGHDK, CDR2 SYGVNS. With 4 bases clipped from V and 6 bases from J, the junction kept 6 bases outside the gene matches. The CDR3 has 13 residues. CDR3 sequence (DNA): TGTGCCAGCAGTGGCGGCGGGGGAGGCGAGCAGTACTTC. It specifies CASSGGGGGEQYF.

On this clone: An end of the junction differs from the germline gene, which may be a read error. This sequence joins TRBV5-1 and TRBJ2-1; 7 bases are a match to TRBD2. The CDR3 runs 16 residues. Germline V gives CDR1 SGHRS, CDR2 YFSETQ. The DNA of the CDR3 is TGCGCCAGCAGCTTGTTTAGCGGAAGGGACTACAATGAGCAGCTCTTC. It translates to CASSLFSGRDYNEQLF.

Of note for this clone: Other DNA sequences in this specimen translate into the identical CDR3. The chain uses TRBV10-3 and TRBJ1-5; 7 bases map to TRBD1. The germline CDR1 and CDR2 sequences are ENHRY and SYGVKD. The junction had 6 bases not matched to a gene; V was cut back by 3 bases and J by 4 bases. CDR3 length equals 15 residues. The CDR3 sequence is CAISDVQGQNQPQHF. The CDR3 nucleotides are TGTGCCATCAGTGACGTACAGGGGCAAAATCAGCCCCAGCATTTT.

The gene calls are TRBV25-1 and TRBJ2-1; 8 bases align to TRBD1. The CDR3 contains 15 residues. CDR1 is MGHDK and CDR2 is SYGVNS in the germline V gene. V was clipped by 8 bases and J by 10 bases; unmatched bases: 16. DNA for the CDR3: TGTGCCAGCGGGGCTGGGGGACAGGTGGCCTGGGAGCAGTTCTTC. Translated, it gives CASGAGGQVAWEQFF.

The chain couples TRBV5-4 to TRBJ2-6; the match to TRBD1 covers 8 bases. Germline V gene sequence: CDR1 SGHNT, CDR2 YYREEE (reference sequence). The CDR3 sequence is 15 residues long. V trimming: 8 bases; J trimming: 1 base; junction bases outside the gene matches: 5. The CDR3 DNA reads TGTGCCAGTCACAGGGACAGGTCTGGGGCCAACGTCCTGACTTTC. Its protein product is CASHRDRSGANVLTF.

J is TRBJ2-2 and V is TRBV7-9, with 8 bases matching TRBD2. Germline CDR1 is SEHNR and CDR2 is FQNEAQ (reference sequence). The CDR3 is made up of 15 amino acids. The ends lost 5 bases at V and 1 base at J; junction bases unmatched: 3. The CDR3 loop is CASSPSGQNTGELFF. The CDR3, as DNA: TGTGCCAGCAGCCCTAGCGGGCAGAACACCGGGGAGCTGTTTTTT. Full variable domain (outside the CDR3, taken from reference TRBV7-9 and TRBJ2-2): DTGVSQNPRHKITKRGQNVTFRCDPISEHNRLYWYRQTLGQGPEFLTYFQNEAQLEKSRLLSDRFSAERPKGSFSTLEIQRTEQGDSAMYLCASSPSGQNTGELFFGEGSRLTVL.

The rearrangement joins TRBV11-3 to TRBJ2-7; D not certain. Trimming cost V 5 bases and J 2 bases, with 4 bases left between them. Germline V lookup: CDR1 SGHNT, CDR2 YENEEA. CDR3 length: 11 amino acids. CDR3 in DNA: TGTGCCAGCAGCGCTACCTACGAGCAGTACTTC. Its translation is CASSATYEQYF.

Only one count was recorded for this clone. The chain is built from TRBV7-3 and TRBJ1-1; TRBD1 is a possible D gene (6 bases). The CDR3 runs to 13 residues. The ends were cut back, 4 bases at V and 5 bases at J, with 11 bases in the middle. Germline V gives CDR1 SGHTA, CDR2 FQGTGA. This CDR3 reads CASSSGEWTEAFF. CDR3 bases: TGTGCCAGCAGCTCAGGGGAATGGACTGAAGCTTTCTTT.

The chain combines TRBV4-1 with TRBJ1-2; 7 nucleotides match TRBD1. This CDR3 has 18 residues. Germline loops: CDR1 MGHRA, CDR2 YSYEKL. With V trimmed by 3 bases and J by 4 bases, 17 bases remained unmatched. For the CDR3, the DNA is TGCGCCAGCAGCCAGGAAACCGGCGACAGGGCCAGATCCTATGGCTACACCTTC. As protein: CASSQETGDRARSYGYTF.